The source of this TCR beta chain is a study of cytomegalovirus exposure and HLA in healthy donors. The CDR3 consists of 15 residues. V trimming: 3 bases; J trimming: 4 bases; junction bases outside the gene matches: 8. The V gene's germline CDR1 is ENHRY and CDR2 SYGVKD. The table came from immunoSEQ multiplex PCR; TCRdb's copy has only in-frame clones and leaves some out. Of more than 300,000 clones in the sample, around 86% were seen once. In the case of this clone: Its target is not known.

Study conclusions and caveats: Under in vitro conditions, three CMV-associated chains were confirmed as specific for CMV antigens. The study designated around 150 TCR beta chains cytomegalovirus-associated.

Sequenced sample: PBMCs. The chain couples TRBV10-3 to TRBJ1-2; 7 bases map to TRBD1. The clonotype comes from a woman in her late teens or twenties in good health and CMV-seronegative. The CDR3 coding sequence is TGTGCCATCAGTGAAGACAGGGAATACGGCTATGGCTACACCTTC. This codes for CAISEDREYGYGYTF.